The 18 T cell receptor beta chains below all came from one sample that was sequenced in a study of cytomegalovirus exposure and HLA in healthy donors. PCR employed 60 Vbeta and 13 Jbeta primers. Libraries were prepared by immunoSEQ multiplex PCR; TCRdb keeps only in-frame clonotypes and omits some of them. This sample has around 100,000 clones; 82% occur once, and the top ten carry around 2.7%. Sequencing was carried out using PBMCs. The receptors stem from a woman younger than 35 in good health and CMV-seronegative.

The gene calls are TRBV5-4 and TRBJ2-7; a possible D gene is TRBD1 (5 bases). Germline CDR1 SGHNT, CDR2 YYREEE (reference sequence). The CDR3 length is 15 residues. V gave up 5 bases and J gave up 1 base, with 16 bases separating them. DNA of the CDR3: TGTGCCAGCAGTCCCGACAGCTCGGTTTCCTACGAGCAGTACGTC. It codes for CASSPDSSVSYEQYV.

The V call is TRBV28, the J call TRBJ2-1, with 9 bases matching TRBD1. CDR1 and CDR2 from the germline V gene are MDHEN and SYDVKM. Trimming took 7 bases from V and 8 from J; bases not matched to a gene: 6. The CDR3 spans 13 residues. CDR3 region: CASKGQGDDEQFF. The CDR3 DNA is TGTGCCAGCAAGGGACAGGGTGATGATGAGCAGTTCTTC.

CDR3 in DNA: TGTGCCAGCTCACCACCTAGTAGCGGGGCCCTTTTCACAGATACGCAGTATTTT. Amino acid sequence: CASSPPSSGALFTDTQYF. This chain connects TRBV18 to TRBJ2-3, with TRBD2 matching over 8 bases. This CDR3 is built from 18 residues. After removal of 0 bases from V and 2 bases from J, the junction contained 10 bases not matched to a gene. Germline lookup yields CDR1 KGHSH and CDR2 LQKENI.

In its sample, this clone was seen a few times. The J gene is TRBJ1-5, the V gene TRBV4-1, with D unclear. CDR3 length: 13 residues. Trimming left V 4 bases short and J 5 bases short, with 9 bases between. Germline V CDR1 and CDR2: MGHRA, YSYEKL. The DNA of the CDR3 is TGCGCCAGCAGCCCGTCGCGCGATCAGCCCCAGCATTTT. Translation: CASSPSRDQPQHF.

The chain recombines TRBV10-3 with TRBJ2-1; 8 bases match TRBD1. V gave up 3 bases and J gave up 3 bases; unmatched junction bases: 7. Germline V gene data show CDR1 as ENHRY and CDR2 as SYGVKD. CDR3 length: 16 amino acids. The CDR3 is CAISDAGQGGYNEQFF. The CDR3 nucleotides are TGTGCCATCAGTGATGCCGGACAGGGAGGCTACAATGAGCAGTTCTTC.

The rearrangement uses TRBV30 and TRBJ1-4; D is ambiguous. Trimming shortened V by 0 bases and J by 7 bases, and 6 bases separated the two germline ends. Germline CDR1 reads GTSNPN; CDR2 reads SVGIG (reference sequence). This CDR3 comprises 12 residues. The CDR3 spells CAWSVPGEKLFF. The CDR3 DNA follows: TGTGCCTGGAGTGTTCCCGGTGAAAAACTGTTTTTT.

As DNA, the CDR3 is TGTGCCAGCAGGGGGAGACGCACAGATACGCAGTATTTT. Protein: CASRGRRTDTQYF. V is TRBV2 and J is TRBJ2-3; D perhaps matches TRBD2 (5 bases). Trimming cost V 6 bases and J 1 base, with 8 bases left between them. This CDR3 is built from 13 residues. The germline CDR1 and CDR2 sequences are SNHLY and FYNNEI. Based on the CDR3 plus reference TRBV2 and TRBJ2-3, the full variable domain is EPEVTQTPSHQVTQMGQEVILRCVPISNHLYFYWYRQILGQKVEFLVSFYNNEISEKSEIFDDQFSVERPDGSNFTLKIRSTKLEDSAMYFCASRGRRTDTQYFGPGTRLTVL.

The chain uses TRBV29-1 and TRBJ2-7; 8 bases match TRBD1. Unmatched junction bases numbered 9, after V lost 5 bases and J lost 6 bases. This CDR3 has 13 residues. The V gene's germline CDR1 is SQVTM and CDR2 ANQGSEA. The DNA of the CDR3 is TGCAGCGTTACGGGACAGGAGGTGGTCGAGCAGTACTTC. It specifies CSVTGQEVVEQYF.

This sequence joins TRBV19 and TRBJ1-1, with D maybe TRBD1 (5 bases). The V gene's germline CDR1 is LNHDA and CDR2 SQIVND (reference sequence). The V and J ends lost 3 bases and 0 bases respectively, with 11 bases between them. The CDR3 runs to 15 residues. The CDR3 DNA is TGTGCCAGTAGTATCGCGGGGGTTCTGAACACTGAAGCTTTCTTT. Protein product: CASSIAGVLNTEAFF. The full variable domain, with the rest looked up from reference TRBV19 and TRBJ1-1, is DGGITQSPKYLFRKEGQNVTLSCEQNLNHDAMYWYRQDPGQGLRLIYYSQIVNDFQKGDIAEGYSVSREKKESFPLTVTSAQKNPTAFYLCASSIAGVLNTEAFFGQGTRLTVV.

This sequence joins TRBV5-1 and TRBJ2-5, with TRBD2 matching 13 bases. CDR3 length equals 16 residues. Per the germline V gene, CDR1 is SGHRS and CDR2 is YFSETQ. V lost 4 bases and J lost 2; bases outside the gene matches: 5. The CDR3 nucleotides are TGCGCCAGCAGCCAACTAGCGGGAGGGCTTCAAGAGACCCAGTACTTC. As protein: CASSQLAGGLQETQYF.

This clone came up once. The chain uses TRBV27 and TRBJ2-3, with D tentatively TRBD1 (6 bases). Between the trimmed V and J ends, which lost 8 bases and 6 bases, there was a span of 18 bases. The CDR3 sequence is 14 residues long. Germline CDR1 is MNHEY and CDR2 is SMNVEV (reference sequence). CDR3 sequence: CASGSGVLYDTQYF. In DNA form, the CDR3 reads TGTGCCAGCGGTTCAGGGGTGCTTTATGATACGCAGTATTTT.

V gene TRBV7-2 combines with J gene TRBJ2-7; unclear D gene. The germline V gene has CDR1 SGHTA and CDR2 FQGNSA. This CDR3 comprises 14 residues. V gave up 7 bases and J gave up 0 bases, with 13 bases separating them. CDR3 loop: CASTRPGFSYEQYF. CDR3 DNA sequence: TGTGCCAGCACCCGCCCTGGCTTCTCCTACGAGCAGTACTTC.

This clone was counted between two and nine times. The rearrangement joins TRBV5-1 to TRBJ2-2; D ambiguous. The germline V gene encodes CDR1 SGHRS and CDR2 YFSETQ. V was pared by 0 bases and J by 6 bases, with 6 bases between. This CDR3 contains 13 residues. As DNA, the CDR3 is TGCGCCAGCAGCTTGGCCCGGGCCGGGGAGCTGTTTTTT. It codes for CASSLARAGELFF.

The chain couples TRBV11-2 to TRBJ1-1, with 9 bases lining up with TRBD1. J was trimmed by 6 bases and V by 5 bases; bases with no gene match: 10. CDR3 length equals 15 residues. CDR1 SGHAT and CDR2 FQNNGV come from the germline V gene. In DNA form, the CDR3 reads TGTGCCAGCAGCGTCTCCGGGACAGGGAAACCTGAAGCTTTCTTT. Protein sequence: CASSVSGTGKPEAFF.

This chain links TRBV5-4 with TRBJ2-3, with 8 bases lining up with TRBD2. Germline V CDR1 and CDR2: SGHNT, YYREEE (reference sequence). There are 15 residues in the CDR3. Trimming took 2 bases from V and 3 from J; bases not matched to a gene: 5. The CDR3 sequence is CASSLPAGGTDTQYF. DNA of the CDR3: TGTGCCAGCAGCTTACCCGCGGGAGGAACAGATACGCAGTATTTT.

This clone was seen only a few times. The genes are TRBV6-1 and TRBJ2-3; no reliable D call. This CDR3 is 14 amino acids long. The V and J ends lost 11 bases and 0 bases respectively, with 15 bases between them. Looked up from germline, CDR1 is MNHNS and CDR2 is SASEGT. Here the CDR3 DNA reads TGTGCCGCCGGCACTTGGGCTAGCACAGATACGCAGTATTTT. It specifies CAAGTWASTDTQYF.

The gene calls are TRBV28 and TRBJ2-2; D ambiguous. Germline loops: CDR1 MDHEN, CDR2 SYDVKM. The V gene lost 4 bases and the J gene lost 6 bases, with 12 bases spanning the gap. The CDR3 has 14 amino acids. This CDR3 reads CASSSSHFPGELFF. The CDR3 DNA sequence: TGTGCCAGCAGTTCCTCCCACTTTCCCGGGGAGCTGTTTTTT.

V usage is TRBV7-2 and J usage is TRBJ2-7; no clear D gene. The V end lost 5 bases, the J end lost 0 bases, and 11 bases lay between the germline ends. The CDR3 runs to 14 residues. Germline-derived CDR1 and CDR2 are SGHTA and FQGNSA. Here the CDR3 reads CASSETRYSYEQYV. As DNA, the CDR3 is TGTGCCAGCAGCGAGACACGGTACTCCTACGAGCAGTACGTC.